This T cell receptor (beta chain) was captured by sequencing in a study of regulatory T cells in long-lasting Graves disease (TCRdb year 2021). The study in broad terms: Patients with newly diagnosed Graves' disease had been on antithyroid drugs for under 3 months. Peripheral blood TCR sequencing and RNA sequencing compared persistent Graves' disease patients with newly diagnosed Graves' disease patients. A total of some 35 samples underwent TCR sequencing, from around 13 patients with persistent Graves' disease and approximately 20 patients with newly diagnosed Graves' disease. The study took place in China and was registered as a clinical trial.

The CDR3 goes from the cysteine to the phenylalanine over 16 residues. Only the CDR3 region is kept as DNA, spanning 48 bases read in frame from base 1. The germline V gene specifies SGHDN as CDR1 and FVKESK as CDR2. Germline trimming: 2 bases from V, 3 bases from J; junction bases outside gene matches: 7. This clonotype was detected many times. It has no known antigen specificity. Base-call qualities are not available, and no considerably larger clone is one nucleotide away. Beyond this particular receptor, the publication reports: Because the primary lesion, thyroid tissue, could not be accessed, the study looked at peripheral blood alone. More public clonotypes were shared among persistent patients (more than 2,500) than among newly diagnosed patients (roughly 1,000). Preferential use of TRBV28, TRBJ1-2 and TRBJ2-5 was observed in persistent disease, whereas TRBV20-1 and TRBJ2-1 were favored in newly diagnosed disease. The authors noted that the small sample size was a limitation that may lower accuracy. Only the TCR beta chain was sequenced and analyzed. Compared with newly diagnosed patients, persistent Graves' disease patients had lower TCR Shannon entropy and fewer highly expanded clones, which suggests clonal expansion.

The time point label corresponds to: newly diagnosed GD, antithyroid drugs for less than 3 months. For both TCR sequencing and RNA sequencing, RNA was extracted from PBMCs using TRIzol. The diagnosis of Graves' disease followed American Thyroid Association guidelines. The patients came from an endocrinology department in Xi'an, China. From each patient, 7.5 to 10 milliliters of peripheral blood was collected into an EDTA anticoagulant tube. Ficoll Paque Plus density gradient separation was used to isolate PBMCs, and no additional T cell sorting was done. An Agilent 2100 Bioanalyzer and agarose gel were used to assess RNA quality, and a NanoDrop 2000 was used to measure RNA concentration. Receptors were amplified or captured by multiplex PCR. The reads were generated on an Illumina HiSeq 4000. To build TCR beta libraries, CDR3 regions were amplified by Arm-PCR using iRepertoire HTBI primers. Before sequencing, the PCR products underwent gel purification. The source study handled its data this way. Gene usage analysis of CDR3 amino acid clonotypes used the 55 to 80 TRBV and more than 13 TRBJ segments found across samples. COPE and FqMerger were used to merge the filtered high-quality paired reads into contigs. BLAST was used to align contigs to IMGT TRBV, TRBD and TRBJ reference genes, and CDR3 was defined according to IMGT. Highly expanded clones were defined as clonotypes with a frequency above 0.1%. Shannon entropy was used to measure repertoire diversity, and the Gini coefficient was used to measure V-J evenness. Clonotypes shared by more than one individual were considered public. The public reads were reanalyzed by TCRdb: fastp trimming at Q25, MiXCR alignment, in-frame beta chains only. Identical CDR3 proteins give one entry, which carries the most common genes and DNA. The V and J calls reflect TCRdb's pipeline rather than the authors' work. This sample lists around 250,000 distinct CDR3 sequences; 15% to 20% were detected once. The ten most abundant clones make up 14% of the sample.

The same data also went into a second study, on T cells in Graves' hyperthyroidism and ophthalmopathy. The second study, in turn, reports: Stable Graves' hyperthyroidism was defined as no progression to ophthalmopathy during 18 months of follow-up. Hyperthyroidism patients were newly diagnosed, had a disease duration of under 2 months, and were aged 18 to 65 years. The study excluded patients with uncontrolled infections, other autoimmune diseases, pregnancy or lactation. Diagnoses were based on clinical symptoms, serum thyroxine and TRAb, thyroid ultrasound and orbital computed tomography. For the first round of RT-PCR on the TCR CDR3, the HTBI primer set was used together with the Qiagen OneStep RT-PCR kit. Blood samples also contained most of the expanded thyroid clonotypes (frequency above 0.001), which suggests that blood repertoires may reflect thyroid immune responses. In cross-validation, a model built on a 13 V-J signature told ophthalmopathy apart from stable hyperthyroidism with 85% to 90% sensitivity and roughly 81% specificity, and in testing the same model reached 80%/75%. In validation, the model predicted progression to ophthalmopathy a median of about 6 months before onset, with roughly 68% sensitivity and nearly 75% specificity. To identify TCR V-J signatures that set the groups apart, the researchers used a discovery cohort of 100 patients, made up of 43 with Graves' ophthalmopathy and approximately 57 with stable Graves' hyperthyroidism. Prospective prediction of ophthalmopathy was tested in an independent validation cohort consisting of 18 hyperthyroidism patients and 15 or so patients who later progressed to ophthalmopathy. The 80 to 100 discovery patients were randomly divided into training and test sets at a 7:3 ratio. The study also compared thyroid tissue and blood T-cell repertoires from about six Graves' hyperthyroidism patients. Once sampling was done, hyperthyroidism patients were given methimazole at a starting dose of 30 mg daily, whereas ophthalmopathy patients were given high-dose intravenous methylprednisolone. A second multiplex PCR round built the libraries, followed by size selection and purification. Libraries were sequenced paired-end with 100 bp reads on an Illumina HiSeq2000. Raw data were processed with SOAPnuke, discarding reads with adapters, uncalled bases, mean Phred below 15, or no exact constant-primer or identifier match. COPE v1.2.5 was used to merge high-quality paired reads, and clonotypes were defined as unique nucleotide sequences. Clonotypes were aligned to IMGT TRBV, TRBD and TRBJ reference segments using MiTCR v1.1. The analysis included only V-J combinations with a frequency above 0.0001, which together covered more than 99% of the repertoires. A TCS score was defined as the ratio of F50 (clonal expansion) to E x V (chaos), with BLOSUM62-based TCRdist applied between CDR3 peptides within each V-J. Welch's t-statistics and random forest reduced around 520 V-J features to 13, which were used in a naive Bayes classifier (R e1071). Sample size was not statistically predetermined, and investigators were not blinded to group allocation. TCR Vbeta CDR3 sequencing of approximately 140 peripheral blood samples (around 45 ophthalmopathy, 75 hyperthyroidism and approximately 17 progressor patients) is reported in the paper.

The sample was peripheral blood mononuclear cells (PBMCs), taken at new diagnosis, from a patient treated with antithyroid drugs. This chain joins TRBV14 to TRBJ2-1; 7 bases in between match TRBD1. The sequence was obtained from a young woman with Graves disease. Donor details come from another sample of the same person, matched by shared clones. The DNA sequence follows: TGTGCCAGCAGCCAACGCGGCAGGGGGTTCTACAATGAGCAGTTCTTC. Its protein is CASSQRGRGFYNEQFF. Supplemented by the reference TRBV14 and TRBJ2-1 proteins around the CDR3, the complete variable domain is EAGVTQFPSHSVIEKGQTVTLRCDPISGHDNLYWYRRVMGKEIKFLLHFVKESKQDESGMPNNRFLAERTGGTYSTLKVQPAELEDSGVYFCASSQRGRGFYNEQFFGPGTRLTVL.